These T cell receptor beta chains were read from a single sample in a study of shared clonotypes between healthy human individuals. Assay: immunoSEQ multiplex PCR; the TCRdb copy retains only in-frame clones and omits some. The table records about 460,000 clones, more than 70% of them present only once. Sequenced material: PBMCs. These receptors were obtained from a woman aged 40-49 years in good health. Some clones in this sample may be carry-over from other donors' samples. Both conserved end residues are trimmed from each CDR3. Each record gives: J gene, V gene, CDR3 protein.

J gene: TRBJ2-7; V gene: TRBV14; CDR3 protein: ASSQGGTSGVREQY
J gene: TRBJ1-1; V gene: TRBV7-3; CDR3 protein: ASSFGGSTEAF
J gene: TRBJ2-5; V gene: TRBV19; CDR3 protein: ASSIWPPETQY
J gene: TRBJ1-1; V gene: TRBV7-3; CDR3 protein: ASSLGVDTEAF
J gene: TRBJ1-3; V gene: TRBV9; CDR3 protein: ASSPGTGGNSGNTIY
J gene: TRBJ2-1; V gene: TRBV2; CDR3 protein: ASSERDHEQF
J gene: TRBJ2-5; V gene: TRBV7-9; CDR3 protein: ASSLALAGGTKQTQY
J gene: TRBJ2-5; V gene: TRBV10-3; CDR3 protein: ASQTDFQETQY
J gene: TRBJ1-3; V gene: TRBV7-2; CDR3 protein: ASSLARGAGNTIY
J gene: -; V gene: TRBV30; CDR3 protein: AWSLGFYEQY
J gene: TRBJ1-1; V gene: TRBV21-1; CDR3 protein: ASSDLDRGGTEAF
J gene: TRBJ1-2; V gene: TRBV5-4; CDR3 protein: ASSLAFNQGLDGYT
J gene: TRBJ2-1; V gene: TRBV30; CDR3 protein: AWSVILTSSSYNEQF
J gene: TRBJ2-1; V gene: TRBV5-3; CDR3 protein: ARSLANQTSGRPGWYNEQF
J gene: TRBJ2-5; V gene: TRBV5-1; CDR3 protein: ASTTGPGETQY
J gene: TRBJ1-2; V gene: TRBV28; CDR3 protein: ASSLQGIRGYT
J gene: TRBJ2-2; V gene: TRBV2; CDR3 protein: ASRALADPSTGELF
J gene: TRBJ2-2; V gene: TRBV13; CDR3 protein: ASSLWAGELF
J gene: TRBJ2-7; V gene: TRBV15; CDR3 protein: ATSAQAVEQY
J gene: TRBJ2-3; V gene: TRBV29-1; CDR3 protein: SLTPGQGADTQY
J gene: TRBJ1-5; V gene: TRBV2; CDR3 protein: ASSERDRVSNQPQH
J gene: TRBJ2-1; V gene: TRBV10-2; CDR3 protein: ASSEAPRVNEQF
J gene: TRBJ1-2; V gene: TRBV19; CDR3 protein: ASSATGIPPYGYT
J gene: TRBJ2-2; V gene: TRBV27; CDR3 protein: ASSVLYPSGRNRTGELF
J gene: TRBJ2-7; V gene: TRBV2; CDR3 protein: ASTWTSEGQY
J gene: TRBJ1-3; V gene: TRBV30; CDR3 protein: AWSPTNTIY
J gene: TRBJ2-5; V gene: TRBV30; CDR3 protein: AWNDKQETQY
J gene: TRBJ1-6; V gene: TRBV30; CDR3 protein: AFNQDNSPLH
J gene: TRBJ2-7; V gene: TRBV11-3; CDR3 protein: ASSFPDRGRGEQY
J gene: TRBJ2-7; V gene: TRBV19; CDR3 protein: ASSITGTYEQY
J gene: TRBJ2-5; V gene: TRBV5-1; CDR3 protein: ASSGRAGETQY